Each of the 9 T cell receptor beta chains below was sequenced from the same sample in a study of identical twins. In TCRdb, the 5' RACE reads were re-called with MiXCR into one record per CDR3 protein. This table has roughly 490,000 distinct CDR3 sequences, roughly an eighth appearing once. Another study also made use of these data, one on yellow fever vaccine responses in identical twins.

Material for sequencing was CD4+ T cells sorted from blood. These receptors were obtained from a woman aged 18-35 years in good health.

The chain recombines TRBV4-2 with TRBJ2-3; 11 nucleotides match TRBD1. The CDR3 totals 13 residues. CDR1 is LGHNA, CDR2 YNFKEQ, per germline. V lost 10 bases, J lost 4 bases, and 4 bases stayed unmatched. CDR3: CATSGQGADTQYF. The DNA for the CDR3 is TGTGCCACGTCGGGACAGGGGGCAGATACGCAGTATTTT.

This clonotype showed up just a few times. The V and J genes are TRBV27 and TRBJ1-5, with D uncertain. The CDR3 length is 15 residues. CDR1 and CDR2 from the germline V gene are MNHEY and SMNVEV (reference sequence). Trimming stripped 6 bases from V and 5 bases from J, with 17 bases between. CDR3 nucleotides: TGTGCCAGCAGCCCCGGTATTACGCTCCATCAGCCCCAGCATTTT. This sequence encodes CASSPGITLHQPQHF.

This clonotype was found a few times. J is TRBJ2-1 and V is TRBV20-1; TRBD2 aligns across 9 bases. The V segment lost 0 bases and the J segment 0 bases; nucleotides outside the gene matches: 9. This CDR3 is 18 amino acids long. Germline V gives CDR1 DFQATT, CDR2 SNEGSKA (reference sequence). DNA of the CDR3: TGCAGTGCTAGAGATCTCACTAGCGGGTACCCCTCCTACAATGAGCAGTTCTTC. Translating gives CSARDLTSGYPSYNEQFF.

This clonotype has more than one count but fewer than ten. The chain uses TRBV4-1 and TRBJ2-1, with TRBD2 matching over 9 bases. CDR1 and CDR2 from the germline V gene are MGHRA and YSYEKL. The CDR3 has 17 residues. V lost 0 bases to trimming and J lost 4 bases; unmatched junction nucleotides: 7. The CDR3 here is CASSQEGSSGTYNEQFF. The DNA of the CDR3 is TGCGCCAGCAGCCAAGAAGGGTCTAGCGGGACTTACAATGAGCAGTTCTTC.

This clonotype has only a few counts. The chain carries TRBV7-9 and TRBJ2-7, with 7 nucleotides matching TRBD2. The germline CDR1 and CDR2 sequences are SEHNR and FQNEAQ (reference sequence). J was trimmed by 0 bases and V by 3 bases; bases with no gene match: 8. The CDR3 sequence is 16 residues long. The CDR3 region has the DNA TGTGCCAGCAGCTTCCCCCTACTAGCGCGCTCCTACGAGCAGTACTTC. It translates to CASSFPLLARSYEQYF.

This clonotype has only one observation. The chain links TRBV30 to TRBJ1-1, with a possible D match to TRBD1 (6 bases). This CDR3 spans 11 amino acids. The V and J ends lost 7 bases and 3 bases respectively, with 9 bases between them. From germline, CDR1 is GTSNPN and CDR2 SVGIG (reference sequence). CDR3 coding DNA: TGTGCCTTCTCAGGGGACACTGAAGCTTTCTTT. Its translation: CAFSGDTEAFF.

CDR3 residues: CASSQGTGVGNQPQHF. In nucleotides, the CDR3 is TGTGCCAGCAGCCAAGGGACAGGGGTGGGCAATCAGCCCCAGCATTTT. The genes are TRBV4-2 and TRBJ1-5, with 9 bases fitting TRBD1. V dropped 1 base and J dropped 2; count of bases not matched to a gene: 3. The CDR3 sequence is 16 residues long. Germline V gene data show CDR1 as LGHNA and CDR2 as YNFKEQ.

This clonotype was counted ten times or more. The genes are TRBV10-3 and TRBJ2-5; D perhaps matches TRBD2 (5 bases). V shed 5 bases and J shed 7 bases, with 14 bases lying between them. This CDR3 region has 13 residues. Germline assignment: CDR1 ENHRY and CDR2 SYGVKD. CDR3 sequence reads: CAISPKSEGTQYF. CDR3 nucleotide sequence: TGTGCCATCAGTCCAAAATCTGAGGGGACCCAGTACTTC.

This chain joins TRBV2 and TRBJ2-2, with D unclear. There are 15 residues in the CDR3. Deletions cut 7 bases from V and 3 bases from J, with 15 bases between. CDR1 and CDR2 from the germline V gene are SNHLY and FYNNEI. Written as DNA, the CDR3 is TGTGCCAGCACAGAGTCTAATCCCTACACCGGGGAGCTGTTTTTT. It translates to CASTESNPYTGELFF.